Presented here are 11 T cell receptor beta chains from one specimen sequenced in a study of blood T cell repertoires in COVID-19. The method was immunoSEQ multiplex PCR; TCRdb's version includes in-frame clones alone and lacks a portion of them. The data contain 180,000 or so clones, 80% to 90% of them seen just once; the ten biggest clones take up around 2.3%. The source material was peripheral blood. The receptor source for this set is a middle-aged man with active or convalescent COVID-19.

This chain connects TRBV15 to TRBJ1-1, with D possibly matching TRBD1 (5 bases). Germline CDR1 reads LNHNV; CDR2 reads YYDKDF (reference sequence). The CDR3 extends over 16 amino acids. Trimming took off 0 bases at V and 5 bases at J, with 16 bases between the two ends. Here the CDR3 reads CATSRDLGGAGTEAFF. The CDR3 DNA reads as TGTGCCACCAGCAGAGATCTTGGAGGGGCAGGGACTGAAGCTTTCTTT.

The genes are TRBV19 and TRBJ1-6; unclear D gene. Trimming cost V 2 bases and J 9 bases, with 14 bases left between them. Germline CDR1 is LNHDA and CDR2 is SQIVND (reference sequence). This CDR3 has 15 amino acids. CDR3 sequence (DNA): TGTGCCAGTAGTATAAAGGGCCACCGGGGTTCACCCCTCCACTTT. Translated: CASSIKGHRGSPLHF.

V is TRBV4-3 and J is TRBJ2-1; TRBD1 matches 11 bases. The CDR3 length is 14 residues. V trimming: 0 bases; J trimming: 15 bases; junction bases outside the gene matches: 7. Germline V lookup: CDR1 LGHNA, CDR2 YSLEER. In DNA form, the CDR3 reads TGCGCCAGCAGCCAAGAGGCAGGGGGGACAGGGGGGTTCTTC. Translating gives CASSQEAGGTGGFF.

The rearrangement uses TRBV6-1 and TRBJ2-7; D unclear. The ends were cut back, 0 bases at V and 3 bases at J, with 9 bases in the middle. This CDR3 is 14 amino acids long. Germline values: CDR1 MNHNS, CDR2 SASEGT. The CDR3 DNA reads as TGTGCCAGCAGTGAAGCAGTCCCTAACTACGAGCAGTACTTC. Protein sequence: CASSEAVPNYEQYF.

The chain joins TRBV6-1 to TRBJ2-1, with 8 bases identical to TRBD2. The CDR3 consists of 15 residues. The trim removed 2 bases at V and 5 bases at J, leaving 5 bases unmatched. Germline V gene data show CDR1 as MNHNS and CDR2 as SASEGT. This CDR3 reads CASSEMGTRDNEQFF. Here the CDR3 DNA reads TGTGCCAGCAGTGAAATGGGGACTAGAGACAATGAGCAGTTCTTC.

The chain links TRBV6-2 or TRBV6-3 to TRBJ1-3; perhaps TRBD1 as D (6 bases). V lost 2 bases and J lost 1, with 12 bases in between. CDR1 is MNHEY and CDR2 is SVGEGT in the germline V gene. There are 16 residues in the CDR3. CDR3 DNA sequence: TGTGCCAGCAGTTACGACGGGACATTATCTGGAAACACCATATATTTT. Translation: CASSYDGTLSGNTIYF.

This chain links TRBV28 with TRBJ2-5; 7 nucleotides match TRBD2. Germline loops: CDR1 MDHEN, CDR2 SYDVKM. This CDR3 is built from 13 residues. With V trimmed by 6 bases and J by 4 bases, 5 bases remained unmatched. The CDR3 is CASRATSTETQYF. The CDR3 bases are TGTGCCAGCAGAGCGACTAGCACAGAGACCCAGTACTTC.

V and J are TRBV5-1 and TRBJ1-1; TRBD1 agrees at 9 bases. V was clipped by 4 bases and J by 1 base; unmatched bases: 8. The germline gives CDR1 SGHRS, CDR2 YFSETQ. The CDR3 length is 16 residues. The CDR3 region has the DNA TGCGCCAGCAGCCGAGGGACAGGGTCCCGGAACACTGAAGCTTTCTTT. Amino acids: CASSRGTGSRNTEAFF.

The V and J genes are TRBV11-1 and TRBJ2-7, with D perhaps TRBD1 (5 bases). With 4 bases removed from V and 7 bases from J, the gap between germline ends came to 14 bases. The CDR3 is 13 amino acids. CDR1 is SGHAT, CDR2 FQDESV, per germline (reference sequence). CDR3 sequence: CASSSPKNREQYF. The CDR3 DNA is TGTGCCAGCAGCTCGCCCAAAAACAGGGAGCAGTACTTC.

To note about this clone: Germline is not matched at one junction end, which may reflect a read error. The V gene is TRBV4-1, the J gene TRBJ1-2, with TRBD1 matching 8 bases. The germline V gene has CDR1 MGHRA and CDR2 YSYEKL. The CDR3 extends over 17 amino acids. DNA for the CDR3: TGCGCCAGCAGCGAAGAGCCCTCGGCAGGGGGCATGTATGGCTACACCTTC. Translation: CASSEEPSAGGMYGYTF.

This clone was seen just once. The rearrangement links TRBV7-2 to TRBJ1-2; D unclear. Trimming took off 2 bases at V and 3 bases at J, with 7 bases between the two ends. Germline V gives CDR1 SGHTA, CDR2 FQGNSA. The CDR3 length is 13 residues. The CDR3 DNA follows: TGTGCCAGCAGCTTAAGTACAGACTATGGCTACACCTTC. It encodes CASSLSTDYGYTF.